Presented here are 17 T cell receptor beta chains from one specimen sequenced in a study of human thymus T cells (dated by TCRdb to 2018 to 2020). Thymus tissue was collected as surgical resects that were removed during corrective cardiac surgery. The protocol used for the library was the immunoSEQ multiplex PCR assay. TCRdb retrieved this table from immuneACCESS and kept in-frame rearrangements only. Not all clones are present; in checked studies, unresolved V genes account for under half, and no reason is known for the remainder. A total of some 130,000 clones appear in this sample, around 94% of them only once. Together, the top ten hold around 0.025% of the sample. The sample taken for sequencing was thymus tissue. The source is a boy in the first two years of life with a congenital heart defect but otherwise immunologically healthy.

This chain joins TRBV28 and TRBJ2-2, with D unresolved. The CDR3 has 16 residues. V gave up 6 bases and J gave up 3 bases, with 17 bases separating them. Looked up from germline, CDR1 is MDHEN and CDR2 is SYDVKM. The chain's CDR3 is CASSLRKPWDTGELFF. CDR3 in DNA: TGTGCCAGCAGCCTCAGGAAGCCATGGGACACCGGGGAGCTGTTTTTT.

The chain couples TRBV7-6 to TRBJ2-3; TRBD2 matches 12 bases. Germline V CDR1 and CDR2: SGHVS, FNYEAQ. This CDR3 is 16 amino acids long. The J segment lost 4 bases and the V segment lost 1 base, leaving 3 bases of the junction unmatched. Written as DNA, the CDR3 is TGTGCCAGCAGCTTAGGGACTAGCGGGGTCGCAGATACGCAGTATTTT. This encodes CASSLGTSGVADTQYF.

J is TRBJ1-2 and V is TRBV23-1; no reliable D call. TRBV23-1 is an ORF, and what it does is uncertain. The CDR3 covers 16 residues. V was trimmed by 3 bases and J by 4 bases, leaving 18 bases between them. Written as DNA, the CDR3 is TGCGCCAGCAGTCATCCTCCGTTGCCTCTTTTCTATGGCTACACCTTC. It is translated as CASSHPPLPLFYGYTF.

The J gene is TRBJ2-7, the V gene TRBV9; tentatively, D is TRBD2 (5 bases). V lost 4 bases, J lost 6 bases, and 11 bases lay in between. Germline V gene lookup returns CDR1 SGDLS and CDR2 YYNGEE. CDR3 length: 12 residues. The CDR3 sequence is CASSSRTGEQYF. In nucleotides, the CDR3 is TGTGCCAGCAGCAGCAGGACTGGCGAGCAGTACTTC.

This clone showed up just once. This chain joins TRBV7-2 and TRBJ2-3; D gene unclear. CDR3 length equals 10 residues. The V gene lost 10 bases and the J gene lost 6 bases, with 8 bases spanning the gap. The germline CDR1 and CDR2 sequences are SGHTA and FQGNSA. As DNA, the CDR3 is TGTGCCATTGTTACCGATACGCAGTATTTT. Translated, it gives CAIVTDTQYF.

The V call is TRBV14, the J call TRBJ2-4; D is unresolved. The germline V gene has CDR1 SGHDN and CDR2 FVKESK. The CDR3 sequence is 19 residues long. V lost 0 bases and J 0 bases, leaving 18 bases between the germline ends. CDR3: CASSQEGRVGILAKNIQYF. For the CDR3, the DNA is TGTGCCAGCAGCCAAGAGGGAAGGGTCGGTATCCTAGCCAAAAACATTCAGTACTTC.

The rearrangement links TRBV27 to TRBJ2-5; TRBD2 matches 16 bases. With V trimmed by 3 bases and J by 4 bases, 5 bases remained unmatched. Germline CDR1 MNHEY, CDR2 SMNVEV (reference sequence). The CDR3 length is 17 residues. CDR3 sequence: CASSFGTSGGARETQYF. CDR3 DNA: TGTGCCAGCAGTTTCGGGACTAGCGGGGGGGCCAGAGAGACCCAGTACTTC.

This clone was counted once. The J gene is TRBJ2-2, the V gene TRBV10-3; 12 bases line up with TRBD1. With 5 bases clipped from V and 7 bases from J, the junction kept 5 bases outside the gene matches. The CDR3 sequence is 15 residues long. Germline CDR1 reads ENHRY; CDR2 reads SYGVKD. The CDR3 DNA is TGTGCCATCAGTTTGGGACAGGGGGCCGGCGGGGAGCTGTTTTTT. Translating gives CAISLGQGAGGELFF.

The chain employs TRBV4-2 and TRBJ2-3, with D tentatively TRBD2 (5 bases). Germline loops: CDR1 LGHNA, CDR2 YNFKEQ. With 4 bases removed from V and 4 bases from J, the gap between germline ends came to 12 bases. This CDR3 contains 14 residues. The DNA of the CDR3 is TGTGCCAGCAGCCGAGGAGTCGGGGCAGATACGCAGTATTTT. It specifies CASSRGVGADTQYF.

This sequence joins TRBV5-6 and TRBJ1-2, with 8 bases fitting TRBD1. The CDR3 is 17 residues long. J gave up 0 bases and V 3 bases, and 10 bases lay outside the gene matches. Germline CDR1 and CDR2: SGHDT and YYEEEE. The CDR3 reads CASSCPGQGRPNYGYTF. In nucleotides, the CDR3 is TGTGCCAGCAGCTGCCCCGGACAGGGAAGGCCTAACTATGGCTACACCTTC.

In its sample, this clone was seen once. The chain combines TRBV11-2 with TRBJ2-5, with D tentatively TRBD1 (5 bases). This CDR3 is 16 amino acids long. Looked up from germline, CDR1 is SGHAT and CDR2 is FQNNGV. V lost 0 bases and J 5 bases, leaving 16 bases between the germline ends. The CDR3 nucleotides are TGTGCCAGCAGCTTAGAGAAGGGGCGCGTGACCGAGACCCAGTACTTC. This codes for CASSLEKGRVTETQYF.

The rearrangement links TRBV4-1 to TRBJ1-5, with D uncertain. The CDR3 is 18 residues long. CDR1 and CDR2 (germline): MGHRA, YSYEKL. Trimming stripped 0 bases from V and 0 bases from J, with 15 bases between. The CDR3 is CASSQEGRGAYSNQPQHF. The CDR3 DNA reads TGCGCCAGCAGCCAAGAGGGCCGGGGAGCTTATAGCAATCAGCCCCAGCATTTT.

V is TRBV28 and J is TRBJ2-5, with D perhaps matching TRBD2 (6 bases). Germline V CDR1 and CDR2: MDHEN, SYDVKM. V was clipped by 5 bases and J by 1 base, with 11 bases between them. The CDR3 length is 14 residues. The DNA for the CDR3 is TGTGCCAGCAGTACACGGGACTTCCAAGAGACCCAGTACTTC. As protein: CASSTRDFQETQYF.

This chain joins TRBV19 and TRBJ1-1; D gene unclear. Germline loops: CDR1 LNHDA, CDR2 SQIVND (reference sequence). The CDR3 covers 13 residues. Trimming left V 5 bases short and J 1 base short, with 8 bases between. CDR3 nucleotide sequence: TGTGCCAGTAGTCTCAGACAGAACACTGAAGCTTTCTTT. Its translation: CASSLRQNTEAFF.

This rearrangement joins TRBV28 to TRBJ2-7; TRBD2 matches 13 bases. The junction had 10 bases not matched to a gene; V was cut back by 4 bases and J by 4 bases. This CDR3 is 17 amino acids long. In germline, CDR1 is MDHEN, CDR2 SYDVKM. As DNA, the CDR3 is TGTGCCAGCAGTTCTCGACTAGCGGGGGGTGTTACTTACGAGCAGTACTTC. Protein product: CASSSRLAGGVTYEQYF.

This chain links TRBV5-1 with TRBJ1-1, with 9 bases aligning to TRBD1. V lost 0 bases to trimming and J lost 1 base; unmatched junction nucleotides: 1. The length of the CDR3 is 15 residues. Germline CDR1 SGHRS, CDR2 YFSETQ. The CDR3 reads CASSLEGQGNTEAFF. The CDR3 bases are TGCGCCAGCAGCTTGGAGGGACAGGGGAACACTGAAGCTTTCTTT.

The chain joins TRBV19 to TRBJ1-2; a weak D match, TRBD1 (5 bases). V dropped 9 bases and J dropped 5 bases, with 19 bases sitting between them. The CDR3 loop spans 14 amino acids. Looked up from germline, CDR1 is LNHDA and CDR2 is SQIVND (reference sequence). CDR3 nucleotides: TGTGCCAGCTCCCTCAGGGTTGGGAGGTATGGCTACACCTTC. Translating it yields CASSLRVGRYGYTF.